What follows are 9 T cell receptor beta chains derived from one specimen sequenced in a study of identical twins. TCRdb independently ran MiXCR on the 5' RACE reads; one entry per CDR3 protein. This table has roughly 750,000 distinct CDR3 sequences, approximately 22% appearing once. These data were likewise used in another study, on T cells expressing NK-cell markers.

Material: PBMCs. The receptors shown here come from a woman younger than 30 in good health.

The V and J genes are TRBV7-2 and TRBJ1-2; D remains unclear. CDR3 length: 13 residues. The germline CDR1 and CDR2 sequences are SGHTA and FQGNSA. Trimming cost V 6 bases and J 8 bases, with 16 bases left between them. The CDR3: CASSPLGSWGYTF. The CDR3 DNA is TGTGCCAGCAGTCCTTTGGGTTCTTGGGGCTACACCTTC.

The chain employs TRBV5-1 and TRBJ1-4; D perhaps matches TRBD1 (5 bases). The CDR3 consists of 14 residues. V was clipped by 3 bases and J by 8 bases, with 14 bases between them. Germline CDR1 reads SGHRS; CDR2 reads YFSETQ. The CDR3 reads CASSWAAWDEKLFF. The CDR3 DNA sequence: TGCGCCAGCAGCTGGGCAGCCTGGGACGAAAAACTGTTTTTT.

The V and J genes are TRBV15 and TRBJ2-3, with D possibly called TRBD1 or TRBD2 (5 bases each). V was clipped by 1 base and J by 5 bases, with 13 bases between them. Germline assignment: CDR1 LNHNV and CDR2 YYDKDF (reference sequence). The CDR3 is made up of 15 amino acids. This CDR3 reads CATSRVGVPKDTQYF. The CDR3 nucleotides are TGTGCCACCAGCAGAGTGGGGGTGCCCAAAGATACGCAGTATTTT.

In its sample, this clonotype was seen a few times. V gene TRBV28 combines with J gene TRBJ2-5; TRBD2 matches at 13 bases. V lost 10 bases, J lost 5 bases, and 7 bases stayed unmatched. Germline lookup yields CDR1 MDHEN and CDR2 SYDVKM. CDR3 size: 14 residues. The CDR3 DNA is TGTGCCATCGGACTAGCGGGAGATTATGAGACCCAGTACTTC. Protein: CAIGLAGDYETQYF.

This clonotype was detected only a few times. The chain recombines TRBV30 with TRBJ2-7; D may be TRBD1 (7 bases). Germline V lookup: CDR1 GTSNPN, CDR2 SVGIG (reference sequence). Trimming took off 3 bases at V and 0 bases at J, with 15 bases between the two ends. This CDR3 has 15 amino acids. CDR3 bases: TGTGCCTGGAGGGGGGGACAGTGGAGCTCCTACGAGCAGTACTTC. Its translation: CAWRGGQWSSYEQYF.

This chain links TRBV29-1 with TRBJ2-1, with TRBD1 matching over 8 bases. The junction had 9 bases not matched to a gene; V was cut back by 5 bases and J by 9 bases. Germline V gene data show CDR1 as SQVTM and CDR2 as ANQGSEA. The CDR3 is made up of 13 amino acids. CDR3 protein: CSVLDRVGGEQFF. CDR3 sequence (DNA): TGCAGCGTTTTGGACAGGGTAGGTGGTGAGCAGTTCTTC.

This clonotype was counted ten times or more. Written as DNA, the CDR3 is TGCAGCGTTGGGCATCACCGGGACACTAATGAAAAACTGTTTTTT. Its translation: CSVGHHRDTNEKLFF. The chain carries TRBV29-1 and TRBJ1-4, with D possibly matching TRBD1 (5 bases). The germline CDR1 and CDR2 sequences are SQVTM and ANQGSEA. V was shortened by 4 bases and J by 2 bases, with 14 bases between the two germline ends. The CDR3 has 15 amino acids.

This clonotype was counted a few times. This chain uses TRBV6-5 with TRBJ2-2; TRBD2 aligns across 7 bases. The germline V gene has CDR1 MNHEY and CDR2 SVGAGI. The CDR3 has 15 amino acids. Trimming at V came to 4 bases and at J to 3 bases, leaving 5 bases not matched to a gene. Here the CDR3 reads CASSSPGRDTGELFF. CDR3 sequence (DNA): TGTGCCAGCAGTTCCCCGGGGAGGGACACCGGGGAGCTGTTTTTT.

The chain joins TRBV7-3 to TRBJ2-7; TRBD1 matches at 11 bases. CDR3 length: 15 residues. Germline CDR1 SGHTA, CDR2 FQGTGA. Germline trimming cut 5 bases from V and 2 bases from J; bases unmatched to any gene: 5. The CDR3 DNA reads TGTGCCAGCAGCAGATGGACAGGGGGCCCCTACGAGCAGTACTTC. Translated: CASSRWTGGPYEQYF.